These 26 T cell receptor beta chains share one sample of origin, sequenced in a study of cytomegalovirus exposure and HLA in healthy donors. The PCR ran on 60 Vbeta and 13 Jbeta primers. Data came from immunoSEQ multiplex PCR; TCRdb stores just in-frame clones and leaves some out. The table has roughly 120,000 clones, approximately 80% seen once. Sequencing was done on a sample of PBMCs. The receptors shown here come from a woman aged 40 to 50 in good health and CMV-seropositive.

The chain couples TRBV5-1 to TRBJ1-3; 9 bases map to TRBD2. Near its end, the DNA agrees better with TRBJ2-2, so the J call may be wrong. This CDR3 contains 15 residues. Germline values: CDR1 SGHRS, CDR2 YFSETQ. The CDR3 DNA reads TGCGCCAGCAGCTTGGGGCTAGCGGGAACCGGGGAGCTGTTTTTT. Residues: CASSLGLAGTGELFF.

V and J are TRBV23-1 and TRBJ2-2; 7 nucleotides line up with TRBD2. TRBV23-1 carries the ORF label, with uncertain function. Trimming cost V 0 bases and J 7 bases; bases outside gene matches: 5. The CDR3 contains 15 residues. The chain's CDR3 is CASSQSGRGSGELFF. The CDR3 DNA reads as TGCGCCAGCAGTCAATCAGGGCGGGGGAGCGGGGAGCTGTTTTTT.

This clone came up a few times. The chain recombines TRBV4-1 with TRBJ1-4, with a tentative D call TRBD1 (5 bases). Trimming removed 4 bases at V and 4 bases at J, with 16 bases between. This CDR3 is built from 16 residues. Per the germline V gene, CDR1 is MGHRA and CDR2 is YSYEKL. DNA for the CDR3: TGCGCCAGCAGCCCGACGGCAGGGCTCAATAATGAAAAACTGTTTTTT. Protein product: CASSPTAGLNNEKLFF.

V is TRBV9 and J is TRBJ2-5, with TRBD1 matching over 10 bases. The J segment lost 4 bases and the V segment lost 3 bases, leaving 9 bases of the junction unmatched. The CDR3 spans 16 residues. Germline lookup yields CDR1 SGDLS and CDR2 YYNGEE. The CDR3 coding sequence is TGTGCCAGCAGCGCCAATTGGGGGGACAGGGGAGAGACCCAGTACTTC. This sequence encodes CASSANWGDRGETQYF.

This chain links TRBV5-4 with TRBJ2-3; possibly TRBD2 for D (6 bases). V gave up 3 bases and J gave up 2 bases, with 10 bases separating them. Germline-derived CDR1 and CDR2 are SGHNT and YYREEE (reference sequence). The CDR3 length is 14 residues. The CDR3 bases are TGTGCCAGCAGCTCGGGACTGTACACAGATACGCAGTATTTT. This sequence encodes CASSSGLYTDTQYF.

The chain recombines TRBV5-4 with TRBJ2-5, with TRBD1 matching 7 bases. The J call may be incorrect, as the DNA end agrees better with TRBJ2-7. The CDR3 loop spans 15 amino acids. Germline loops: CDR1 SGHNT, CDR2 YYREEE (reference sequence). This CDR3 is CASSLRRTGFDEQYF. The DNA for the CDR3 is TGTGCCAGCAGCTTGCGGCGGACAGGCTTCGACGAGCAGTACTTC.

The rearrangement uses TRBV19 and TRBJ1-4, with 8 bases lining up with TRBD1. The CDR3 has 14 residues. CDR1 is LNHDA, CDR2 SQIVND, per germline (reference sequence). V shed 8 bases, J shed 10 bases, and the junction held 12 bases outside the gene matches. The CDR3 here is CASVPGTGSGKLFF. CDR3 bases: TGTGCCAGTGTTCCCGGGACAGGATCCGGAAAACTGTTTTTT.

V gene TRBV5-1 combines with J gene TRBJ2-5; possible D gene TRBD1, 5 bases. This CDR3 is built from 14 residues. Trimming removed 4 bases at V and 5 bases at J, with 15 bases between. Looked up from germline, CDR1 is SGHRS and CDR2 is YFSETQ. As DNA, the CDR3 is TGCGCCAGCAGCCCTGGACAAAACGAGGAGACCCAGTACTTC. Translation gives CASSPGQNEETQYF. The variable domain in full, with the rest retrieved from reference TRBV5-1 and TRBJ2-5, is KAGVTQTPRYLIKTRGQQVTLSCSPISGHRSVSWYQQTPGQGLQFLFEYFSETQRNKGNFPGRFSGRQFSNSRSEMNVSTLELGDSALYLCASSPGQNEETQYFGPGTRLLVL.

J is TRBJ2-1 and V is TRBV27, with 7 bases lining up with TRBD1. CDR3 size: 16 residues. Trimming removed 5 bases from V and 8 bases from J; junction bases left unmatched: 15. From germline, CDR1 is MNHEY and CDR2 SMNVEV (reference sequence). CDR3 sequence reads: CASSPKGAPFTYEQFF. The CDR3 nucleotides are TGTGCCAGCAGTCCGAAGGGGGCCCCTTTTACATATGAGCAGTTCTTC.

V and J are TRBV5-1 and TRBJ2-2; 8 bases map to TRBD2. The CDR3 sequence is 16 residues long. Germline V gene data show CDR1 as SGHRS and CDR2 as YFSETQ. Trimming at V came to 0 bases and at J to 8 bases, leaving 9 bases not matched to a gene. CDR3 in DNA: TGCGCCAGCAGCTTGGGGGTAGCGGGGAACGGAGGGGAGCTGTTTTTT. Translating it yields CASSLGVAGNGGELFF.

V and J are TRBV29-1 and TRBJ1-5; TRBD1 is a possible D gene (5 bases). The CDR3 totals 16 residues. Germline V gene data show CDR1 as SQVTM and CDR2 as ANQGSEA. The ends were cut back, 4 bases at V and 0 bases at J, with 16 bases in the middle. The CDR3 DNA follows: TGCAGCGTTGTAGTAGGGGCATCAAATAGCAATCAGCCCCAGCATTTT. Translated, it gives CSVVVGASNSNQPQHF.

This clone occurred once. CDR3 residues: CASSPSVEDPADEQFF. The CDR3 DNA reads TGCGCCAGCAGTCCAAGCGTGGAGGACCCCGCGGATGAGCAGTTCTTC. V usage is TRBV4-1 and J usage is TRBJ2-1; tentative D call: TRBD2 (5 bases). CDR1 and CDR2 from the germline V gene are MGHRA and YSYEKL. The CDR3 has 16 amino acids. V lost 6 bases and J lost 8, with 23 bases in between.

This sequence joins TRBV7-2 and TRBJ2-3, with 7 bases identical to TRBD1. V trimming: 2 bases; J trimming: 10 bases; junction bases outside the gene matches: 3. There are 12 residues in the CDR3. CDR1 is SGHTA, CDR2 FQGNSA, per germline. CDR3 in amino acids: CASSLQGVAQYF. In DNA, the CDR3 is TGTGCCAGCAGCTTACAGGGGGTTGCGCAGTATTTT.

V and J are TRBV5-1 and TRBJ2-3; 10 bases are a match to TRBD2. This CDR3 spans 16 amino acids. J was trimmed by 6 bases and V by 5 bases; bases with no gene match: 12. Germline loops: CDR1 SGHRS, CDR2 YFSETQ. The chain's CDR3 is CASSKLLAGVSDTQYF. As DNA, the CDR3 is TGCGCCAGCAGTAAACTCCTAGCGGGAGTCTCTGATACGCAGTATTTT. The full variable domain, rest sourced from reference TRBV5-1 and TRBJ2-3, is KAGVTQTPRYLIKTRGQQVTLSCSPISGHRSVSWYQQTPGQGLQFLFEYFSETQRNKGNFPGRFSGRQFSNSRSEMNVSTLELGDSALYLCASSKLLAGVSDTQYFGPGTRLTVL.

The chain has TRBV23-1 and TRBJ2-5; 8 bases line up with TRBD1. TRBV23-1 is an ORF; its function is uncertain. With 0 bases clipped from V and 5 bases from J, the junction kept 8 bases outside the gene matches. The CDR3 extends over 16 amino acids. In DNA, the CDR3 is TGCGCCAGCAGTCAATCGGGACAGGTCCTATGGGAGACCCAGTACTTC. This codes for CASSQSGQVLWETQYF.

The CDR3 region has the DNA TGTGCCAGCAGTTATCCGGGAAGTCGGGTCAGTGAGCAGTTCTTC. It is translated as CASSYPGSRVSEQFF. The chain employs TRBV7-9 and TRBJ2-1; TRBD2 is a possible D gene (5 bases). Germline CDR1 and CDR2: SEHNR and FQNEAQ (reference sequence). Trimming took off 6 bases at V and 9 bases at J, with 21 bases between the two ends. This CDR3 is built from 15 residues.

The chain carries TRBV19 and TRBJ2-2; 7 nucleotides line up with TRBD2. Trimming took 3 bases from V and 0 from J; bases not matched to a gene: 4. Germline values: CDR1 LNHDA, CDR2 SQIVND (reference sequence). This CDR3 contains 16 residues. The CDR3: CASSIPSGTNTGELFF. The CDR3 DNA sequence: TGTGCCAGTAGTATCCCTAGCGGTACGAACACCGGGGAGCTGTTTTTT.

The CDR3 loop is CASSLAPTGRTGELFF. The CDR3 nucleotides read TGCGCCAGCAGCTTGGCCCCGACAGGGAGAACCGGGGAGCTGTTTTTT. The chain combines TRBV5-1 with TRBJ2-2; 7 positions match TRBD1. The CDR3 spans 16 residues. Germline lookup yields CDR1 SGHRS and CDR2 YFSETQ. Trimming removed 0 bases from V and 5 bases from J; junction bases left unmatched: 7.

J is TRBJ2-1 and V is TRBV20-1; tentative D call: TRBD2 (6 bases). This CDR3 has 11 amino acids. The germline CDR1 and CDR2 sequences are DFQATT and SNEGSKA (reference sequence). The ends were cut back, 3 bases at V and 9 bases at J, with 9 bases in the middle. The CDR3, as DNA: TGCAGTGCTAGGGAAGCGGGTGAGCAGTTCTTC. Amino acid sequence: CSAREAGEQFF.

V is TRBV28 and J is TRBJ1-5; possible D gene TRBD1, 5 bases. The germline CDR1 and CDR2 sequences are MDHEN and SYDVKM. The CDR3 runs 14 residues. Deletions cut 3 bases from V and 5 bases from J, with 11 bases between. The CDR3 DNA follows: TGTGCCAGCAGTTTCGCAGGGTCCTATCAGCCCCAGCATTTT. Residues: CASSFAGSYQPQHF.

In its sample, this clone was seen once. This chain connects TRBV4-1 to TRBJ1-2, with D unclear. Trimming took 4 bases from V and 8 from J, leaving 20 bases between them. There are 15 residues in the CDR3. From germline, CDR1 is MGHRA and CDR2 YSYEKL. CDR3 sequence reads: CASSRDPGSENGYTF. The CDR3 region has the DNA TGCGCCAGCAGCCGGGATCCGGGGTCCGAAAACGGCTACACCTTC.

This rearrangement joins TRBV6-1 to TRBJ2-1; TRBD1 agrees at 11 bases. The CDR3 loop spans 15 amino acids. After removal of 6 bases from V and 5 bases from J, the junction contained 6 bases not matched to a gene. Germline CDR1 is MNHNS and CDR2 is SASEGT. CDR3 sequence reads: CASSLRTGGNNEQFF. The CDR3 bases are TGTGCCAGCAGCCTCCGGACAGGGGGCAACAATGAGCAGTTCTTC.

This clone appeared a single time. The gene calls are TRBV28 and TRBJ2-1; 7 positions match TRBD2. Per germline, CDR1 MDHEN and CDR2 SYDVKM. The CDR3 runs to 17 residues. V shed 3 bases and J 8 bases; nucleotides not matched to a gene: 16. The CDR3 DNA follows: TGTGCCAGCAGTTTCGTCGGGTTAACGGGGAGGGCGGATGAGCAGTTCTTC. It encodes CASSFVGLTGRADEQFF.

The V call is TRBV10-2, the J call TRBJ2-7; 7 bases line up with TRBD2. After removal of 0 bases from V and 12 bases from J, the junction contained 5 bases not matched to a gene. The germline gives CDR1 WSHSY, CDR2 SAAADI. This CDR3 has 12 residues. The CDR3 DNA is TGCGCCAGCAGTGAGTCGATGGGGAGGGCGTACTTC. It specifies CASSESMGRAYF.

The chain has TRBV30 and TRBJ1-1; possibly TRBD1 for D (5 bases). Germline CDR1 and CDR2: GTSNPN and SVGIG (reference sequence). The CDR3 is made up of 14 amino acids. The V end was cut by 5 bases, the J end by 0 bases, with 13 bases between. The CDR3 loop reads CAWQGSMLNTEAFF. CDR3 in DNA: TGTGCCTGGCAGGGTAGTATGTTGAACACTGAAGCTTTCTTT.

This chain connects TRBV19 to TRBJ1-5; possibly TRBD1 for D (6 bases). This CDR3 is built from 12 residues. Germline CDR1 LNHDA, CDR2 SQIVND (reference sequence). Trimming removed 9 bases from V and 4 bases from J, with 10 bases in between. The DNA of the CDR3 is TGTGCCAGCAAGGGACAAAATCAGCCCCAGCATTTT. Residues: CASKGQNQPQHF.